This T cell receptor beta chain stems from a study of shared clonotypes between healthy human individuals. Study context: Three plates were used per donor for CD4 naive, three for CD4 memory, two for CD8 naive and one for CD8 memory.

Partitioning of CD4+ cells yielded a CD45RA+ naive subset and a CD45RA-negative memory subset. About this clone: Its antigen is still unknown.

TCRdb's copy holds only in-frame clones and misses some; the assay was immunoSEQ multiplex PCR. The sample yields 2 million to 2.5 million clones, roughly 93% seen once. Findings and limits, study-wide: Clonotype sharing among donors likely depends on sequencing depth. Around 5% was the fraction of naive CD4 clonotypes found shared across several donors.

The clonotype originates from a young man in good health. Some clones in this sample may be carry-over from other donors' samples. Specimen: naive CD4+ T cells from PBMCs. Specified subset: CD45RA+ positively selected.

CDR3 nucleotides: TGTGCCAGCAGTCCCTCCGGACAGGCCTATGGCTACACCTTC. This encodes CASSPSGQAYGYTF. The V gene is TRBV27, the J gene TRBJ1-2; 7 bases are shared with TRBD1. Germline V gene lookup returns CDR1 MNHEY and CDR2 SMNVEV (reference sequence). With 5 bases clipped from V and 4 bases from J, the junction kept 7 bases outside the gene matches. The CDR3 consists of 14 residues.